The clone carrying this T cell receptor (beta chain) has at least ten counts. The germline V gene has CDR1 SGHTA and CDR2 FQGNSA. The CDR3 spans 16 residues. V gave up 5 bases and J gave up 4 bases, with 20 bases separating them. This sample was taken from a study of cytomegalovirus exposure and HLA in healthy donors. As for the study in general: Of some 400 genotyped donors, more than 65% grouped in the Caucasian-associated ancestry cluster.

It was with 60 Vbeta and 13 Jbeta primers that the PCR ran. TCRdb's table, derived via immunoSEQ multiplex PCR, lists solely in-frame clones and lacks some. Seen here are approximately 110,000 clones, roughly 14% observed once, and the top ten hold about 2%. This receptor was taken from a woman younger than 30 in good health and CMV-seronegative. The source material was PBMCs. The chain couples TRBV7-2 to TRBJ1-2; the D gene is possibly TRBD1 (6 bases). CDR3 nucleotide sequence: TGTGCCAGCAGCCAGAGAGGGCAGGGGCCCATCTATGGCTACACCTTC. This translates into CASSQRGQGPIYGYTF.